Reported below is one T cell receptor beta chain. The antigen is unknown. This record comes from a study of shared clonotypes between healthy human individuals. Whole-study context: CD4 naive cells filled three plates per donor, CD4 memory three, CD8 naive two and CD8 memory one.

Trimming removed 5 bases at V and 0 bases at J, with 14 bases between. Germline assignment: CDR1 MNHEY and CDR2 SMNVEV (reference sequence). The CDR3 totals 16 residues. Measured with immunoSEQ multiplex PCR; TCRdb has only the in-frame clones, and not every one. The sample has around 1,000,000 clones; 60% to 80% are singletons. General observations from the study: As a rule, naive subsets had a larger estimated richness than memory subsets. Relative to clonotypes present in all four donors, those not shared had lower generation probabilities.

Donors comprised only Caucasian adults living in Nashville, Tennessee. Input material: memory CD4+ T cells from PBMCs. Subset indicated: CD45RA-negative fraction. The clonotype originates from a man aged 18 to 29 in good health. Some clones in this sample may be carry-over from other donors' samples. The V gene is TRBV27, the J gene TRBJ2-4; D may be TRBD2 (6 bases). CDR3 DNA: TGTGCCAGCAGTCTCGCCTCGGGACTAGCCAAAAACATTCAGTACTTC. It encodes CASSLASGLAKNIQYF.